This T cell receptor (beta chain) was captured by sequencing in a study of shared clonotypes between healthy human individuals. Whole-study findings and limits: Among non-shared clonotypes, generation probabilities were lower than among those shared by all four donors. The study found approximately 5% of naive CD4 clonotypes shared across a few donors.

Original handling: Filtering was not the same, since immunoSEQ gave junction-only sequences without quality scores. This table comes from immunoSEQ multiplex PCR, and its TCRdb copy is limited to in-frame clones, with some not included. V and J calls and clone size are those listed in that table; D and trimming were worked out from the DNA. Of roughly 2 million clones listed, just under 95% are singletons. Selected positively for CCR7 and CD45RO-negative, naive CD8 cells excluded terminally differentiated effector memory CD45RA+ cells. The V gene's germline CDR1 is SGDLS and CDR2 YYNGEE. This CDR3 contains 16 residues. V was clipped by 5 bases and J by 6 bases, with 21 bases between them. Details on this clone: Its cognate antigen is unknown.

The sequence derives from a man aged 18 to 29 in good health. The chain is built from TRBV9 and TRBJ2-1, with D hard to call. The sequencing sample was made of naive CD8+ T cells sorted from blood. CDR3 protein: CASSSPQRSASNEQFF. The CDR3 nucleotides read TGTGCCAGCAGTTCCCCCCAGCGATCGGCTAGCAATGAGCAGTTCTTC. Full variable domain (remainder filled in from reference TRBV9 and TRBJ2-1): DSGVTQTPKHLITATGQRVTLRCSPRSGDLSVYWYQQSLDQGLQFLIQYYNGEERAKGNILERFSAQQFPDLHSELNLSSLELGDSALYFCASSSPQRSASNEQFFGPGTRLTVL.